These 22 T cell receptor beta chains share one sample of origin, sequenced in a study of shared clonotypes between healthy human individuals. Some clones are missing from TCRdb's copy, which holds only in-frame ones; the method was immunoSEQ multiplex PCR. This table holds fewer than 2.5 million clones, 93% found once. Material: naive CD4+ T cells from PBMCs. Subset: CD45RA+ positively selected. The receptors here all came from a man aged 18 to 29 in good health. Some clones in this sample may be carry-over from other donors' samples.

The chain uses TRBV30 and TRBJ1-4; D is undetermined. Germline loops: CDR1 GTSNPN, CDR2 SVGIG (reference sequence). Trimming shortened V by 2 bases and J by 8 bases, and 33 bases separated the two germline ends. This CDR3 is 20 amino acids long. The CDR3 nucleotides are TGTGCCTGGAGTCAAATTCGTGGTTGGGTCGGGATATGGTATAAGGAAAAACTGTTTTTT. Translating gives CAWSQIRGWVGIWYKEKLFF.

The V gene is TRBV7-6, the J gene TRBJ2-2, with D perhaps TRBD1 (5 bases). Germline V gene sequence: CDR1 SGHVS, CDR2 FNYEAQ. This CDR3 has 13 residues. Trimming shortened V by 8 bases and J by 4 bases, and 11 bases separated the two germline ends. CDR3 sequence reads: CASGQTPTGELFF. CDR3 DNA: TGTGCCAGCGGACAAACACCCACCGGGGAGCTGTTTTTT.

In DNA, the CDR3 is TGCGCCAGCACGGTCGGGACTGAAGCTTTCTTT. Translation gives CASTVGTEAFF. The V gene is TRBV5-1, the J gene TRBJ1-1; D unclear. Germline loops: CDR1 SGHRS, CDR2 YFSETQ. This CDR3 region has 11 residues. V was shortened by 6 bases and J by 5 bases, with 8 bases between the two germline ends.

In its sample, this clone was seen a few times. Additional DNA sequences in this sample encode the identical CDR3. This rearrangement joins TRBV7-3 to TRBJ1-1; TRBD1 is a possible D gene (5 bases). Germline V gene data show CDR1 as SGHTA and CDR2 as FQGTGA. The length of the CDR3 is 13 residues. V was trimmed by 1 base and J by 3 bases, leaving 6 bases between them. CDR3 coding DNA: TGTGCCAGCAGCTTAAGGGGGGACACTGAAGCTTTCTTT. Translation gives CASSLRGDTEAFF.

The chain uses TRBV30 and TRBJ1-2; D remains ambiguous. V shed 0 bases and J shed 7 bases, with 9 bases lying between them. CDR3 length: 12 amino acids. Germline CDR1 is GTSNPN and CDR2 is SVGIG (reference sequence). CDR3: CAWSVQSSGYTF. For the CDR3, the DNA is TGTGCCTGGAGTGTACAGTCGTCTGGCTACACCTTC.

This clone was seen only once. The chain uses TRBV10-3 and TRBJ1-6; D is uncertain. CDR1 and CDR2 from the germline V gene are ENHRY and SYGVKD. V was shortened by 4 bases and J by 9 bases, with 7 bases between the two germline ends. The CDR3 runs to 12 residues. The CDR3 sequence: CAISGERSPLHF. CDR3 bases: TGTGCCATCAGTGGGGAACGTTCACCCCTCCACTTT.

The CDR3 DNA follows: TGTGCCGGTTGGGGGTCAGCTAACTATGGCTACACCTTC. This codes for CAGWGSANYGYTF. The gene calls are TRBV5-4 and TRBJ1-2; possible D gene TRBD1, 5 bases. The CDR3 covers 13 residues. Germline V gene data show CDR1 as SGHNT and CDR2 as YYREEE (reference sequence). Deletions cut 10 bases from V and 0 bases from J, with 13 bases between.

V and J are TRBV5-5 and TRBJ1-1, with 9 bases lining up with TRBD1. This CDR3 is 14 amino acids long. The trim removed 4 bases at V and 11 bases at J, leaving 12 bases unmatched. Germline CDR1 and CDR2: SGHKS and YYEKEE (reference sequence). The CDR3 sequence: CASSPGSGTGNAFF. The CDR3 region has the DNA TGTGCCAGCAGCCCAGGATCCGGGACAGGGAACGCTTTCTTT.

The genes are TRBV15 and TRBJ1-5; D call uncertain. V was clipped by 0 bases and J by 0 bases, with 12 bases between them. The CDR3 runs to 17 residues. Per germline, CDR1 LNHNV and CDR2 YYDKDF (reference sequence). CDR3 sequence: CATSRDYKMSSNQPQHF. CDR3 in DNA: TGTGCCACCAGCAGAGATTACAAGATGAGTAGCAATCAGCCCCAGCATTTT.

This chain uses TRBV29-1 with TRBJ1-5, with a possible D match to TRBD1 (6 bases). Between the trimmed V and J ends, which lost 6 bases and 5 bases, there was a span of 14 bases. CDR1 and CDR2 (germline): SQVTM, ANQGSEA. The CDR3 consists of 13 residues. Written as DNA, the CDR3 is TGCAGCGTGGCTCAGGGGAGAGATCAGCCCCAGCATTTT. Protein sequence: CSVAQGRDQPQHF.

The CDR3 nucleotides read TGTGCCAGCAGCCACAGACAGGGAGTGGTTACTGAAGCTTTCTTT. This translates into CASSHRQGVVTEAFF. V is TRBV9 and J is TRBJ1-1, with 7 bases fitting TRBD1. J was trimmed by 5 bases and V by 4 bases; bases with no gene match: 11. This CDR3 has 15 amino acids. Germline V gene data show CDR1 as SGDLS and CDR2 as YYNGEE.

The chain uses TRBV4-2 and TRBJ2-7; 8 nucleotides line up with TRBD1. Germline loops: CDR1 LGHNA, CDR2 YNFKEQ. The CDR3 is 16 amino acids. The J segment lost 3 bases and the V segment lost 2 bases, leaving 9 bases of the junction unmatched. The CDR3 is CASSQKGRGQLYEQYF. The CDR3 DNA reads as TGTGCCAGCAGCCAAAAGGGCAGGGGGCAACTCTACGAGCAGTACTTC.

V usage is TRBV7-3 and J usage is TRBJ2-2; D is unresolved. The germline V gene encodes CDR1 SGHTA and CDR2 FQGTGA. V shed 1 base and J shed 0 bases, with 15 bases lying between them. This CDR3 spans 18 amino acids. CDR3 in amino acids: CASSLNSRSSANTGELFF. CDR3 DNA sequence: TGTGCCAGCAGCTTAAACTCCAGATCCTCCGCGAACACCGGGGAGCTGTTTTTT. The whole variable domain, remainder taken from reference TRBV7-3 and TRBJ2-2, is GAGVSQTPSNKVTEKGKYVELRCDPISGHTALYWYRQSLGQGPEFLIYFQGTGAADDSGLPNDRFFAVRPEGSVSTLKIQRTERGDSAVYLCASSLNSRSSANTGELFFGEGSRLTVL.

CDR3 amino acids: CARTITPGRPQADPGEQYF. Written as DNA, the CDR3 is TGTGCCAGGACTATTACTCCGGGTAGACCGCAGGCCGACCCGGGGGAGCAGTACTTC. This sequence joins TRBV27 and TRBJ2-7, with D possibly matching TRBD2 (5 bases). Per the germline V gene, CDR1 is MNHEY and CDR2 is SMNVEV (reference sequence). The germline V and J ends were trimmed by 9 bases and 7 bases, with 37 bases remaining between them. The CDR3 totals 19 residues.

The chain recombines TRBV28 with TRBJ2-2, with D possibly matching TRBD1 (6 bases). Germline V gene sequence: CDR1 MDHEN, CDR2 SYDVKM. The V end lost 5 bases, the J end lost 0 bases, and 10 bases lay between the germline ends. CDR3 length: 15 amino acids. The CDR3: CASSTGNSNTGELFF. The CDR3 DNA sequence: TGTGCCAGCAGTACAGGGAATTCGAACACCGGGGAGCTGTTTTTT.

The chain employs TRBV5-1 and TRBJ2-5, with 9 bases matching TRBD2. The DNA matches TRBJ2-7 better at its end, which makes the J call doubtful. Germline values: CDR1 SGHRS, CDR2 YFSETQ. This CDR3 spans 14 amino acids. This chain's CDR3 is CASSLVAGGLEQYF. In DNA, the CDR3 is TGCGCCAGCAGCTTGGTGGCGGGAGGGCTCGAGCAGTACTTC.

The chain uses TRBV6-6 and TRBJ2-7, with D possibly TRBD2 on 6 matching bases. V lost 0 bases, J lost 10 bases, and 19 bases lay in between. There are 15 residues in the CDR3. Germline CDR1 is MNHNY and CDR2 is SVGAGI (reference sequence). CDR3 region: CASSYSAAGPKTQYF. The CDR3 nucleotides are TGTGCCAGCAGTTACTCGGCCGCGGGACCGAAAACTCAGTACTTC.

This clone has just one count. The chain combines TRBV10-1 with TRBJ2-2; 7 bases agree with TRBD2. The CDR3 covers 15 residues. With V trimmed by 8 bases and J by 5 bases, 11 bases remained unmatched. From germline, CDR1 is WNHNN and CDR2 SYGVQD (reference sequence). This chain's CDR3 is CASSHGLAATGELFF. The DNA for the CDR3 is TGCGCCAGCTCTCATGGGCTAGCGGCTACCGGGGAGCTGTTTTTT.

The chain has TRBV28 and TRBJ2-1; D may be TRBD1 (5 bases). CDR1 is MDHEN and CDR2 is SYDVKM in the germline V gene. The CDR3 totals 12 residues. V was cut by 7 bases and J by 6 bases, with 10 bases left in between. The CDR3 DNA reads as TGTGCCAGCACAGGGTACCTCAATGAGCAGTTCTTC. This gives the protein CASTGYLNEQFF.

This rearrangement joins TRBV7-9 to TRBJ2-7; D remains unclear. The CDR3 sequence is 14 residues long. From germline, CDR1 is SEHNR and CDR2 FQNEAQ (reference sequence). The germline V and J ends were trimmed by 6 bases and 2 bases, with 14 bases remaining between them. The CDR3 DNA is TGTGCCAGCAGAGACACCGGGTCCCCCTACGAGCAGTACTTC. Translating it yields CASRDTGSPYEQYF.

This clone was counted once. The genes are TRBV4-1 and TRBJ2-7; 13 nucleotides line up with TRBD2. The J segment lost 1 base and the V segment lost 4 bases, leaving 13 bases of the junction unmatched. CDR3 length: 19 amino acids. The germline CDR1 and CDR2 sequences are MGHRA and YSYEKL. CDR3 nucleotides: TGCGCCAGCAGCCGCAGACTAGCGGGAGGACAGGTCGGATCCTACGAGCAGTACTTC. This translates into CASSRRLAGGQVGSYEQYF.

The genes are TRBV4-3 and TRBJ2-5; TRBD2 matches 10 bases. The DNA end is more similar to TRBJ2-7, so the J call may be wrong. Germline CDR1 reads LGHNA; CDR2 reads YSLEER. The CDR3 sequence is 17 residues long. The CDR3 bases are TGCGCCAGCAGCCAAGATCAGAGGACTAGCGGATCCTACGAGCAGTACTTC. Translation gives CASSQDQRTSGSYEQYF.